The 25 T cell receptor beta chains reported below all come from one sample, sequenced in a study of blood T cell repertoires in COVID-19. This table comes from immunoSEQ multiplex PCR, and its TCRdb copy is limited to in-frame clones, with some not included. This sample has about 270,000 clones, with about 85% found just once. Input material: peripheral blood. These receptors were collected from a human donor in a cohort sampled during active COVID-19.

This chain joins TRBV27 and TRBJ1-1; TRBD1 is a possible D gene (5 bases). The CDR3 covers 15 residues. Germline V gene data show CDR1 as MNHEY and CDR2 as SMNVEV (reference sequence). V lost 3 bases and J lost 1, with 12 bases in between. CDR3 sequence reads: CASSFRVGPNTEAFF. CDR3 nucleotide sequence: TGTGCCAGCAGTTTCAGGGTAGGTCCGAACACTGAAGCTTTCTTT.

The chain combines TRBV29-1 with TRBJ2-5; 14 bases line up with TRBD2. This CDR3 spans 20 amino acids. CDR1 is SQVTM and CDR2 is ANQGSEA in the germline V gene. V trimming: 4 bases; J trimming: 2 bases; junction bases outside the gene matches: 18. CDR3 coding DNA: TGCAGCGTTGGTAGCTGGGGACTAGCGGGAGATCGAGGGCTTCAAGAGACCCAGTACTTC. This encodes CSVGSWGLAGDRGLQETQYF.

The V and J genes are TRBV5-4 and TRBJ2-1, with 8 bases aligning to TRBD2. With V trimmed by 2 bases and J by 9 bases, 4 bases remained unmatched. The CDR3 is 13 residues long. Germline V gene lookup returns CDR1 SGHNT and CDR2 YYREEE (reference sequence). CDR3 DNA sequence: TGTGCCAGCAGCTTCTGGACTAGCTCTGAGCAGTTCTTC. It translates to CASSFWTSSEQFF.

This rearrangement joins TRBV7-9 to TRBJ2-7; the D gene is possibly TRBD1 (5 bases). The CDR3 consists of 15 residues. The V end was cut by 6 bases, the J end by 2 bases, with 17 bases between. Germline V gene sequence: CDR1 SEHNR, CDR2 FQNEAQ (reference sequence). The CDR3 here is CASSRGGQTPYEQYF. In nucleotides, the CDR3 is TGTGCCAGCAGTAGGGGCGGACAAACCCCCTACGAGCAGTACTTC.

CDR3 DNA: TGTGCCAGCAGCTTAACCGGGGCCGGGGAGCTGTTTTTT. Protein sequence: CASSLTGAGELFF. This sequence joins TRBV7-3 and TRBJ2-2; D is perhaps TRBD2 (5 bases). V shed 0 bases and J shed 6 bases, with 5 bases lying between them. The CDR3 contains 13 residues. CDR1 and CDR2 from the germline V gene are SGHTA and FQGTGA.

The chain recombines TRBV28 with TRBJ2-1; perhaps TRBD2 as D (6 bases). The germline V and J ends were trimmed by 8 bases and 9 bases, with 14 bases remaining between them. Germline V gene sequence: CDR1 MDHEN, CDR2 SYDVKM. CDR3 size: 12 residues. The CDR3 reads CASCSPGGEQFF. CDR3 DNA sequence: TGTGCCAGCTGCTCCCCCGGGGGTGAGCAGTTCTTC. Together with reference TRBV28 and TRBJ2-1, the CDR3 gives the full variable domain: DVKVTQSSRYLVKRTGEKVFLECVQDMDHENMFWYRQDPGLGLRLIYFSYDVKMKEKGDIPEGYSVSREKKERFSLILESASTNQTSMYLCASCSPGGEQFFGPGTRLTVL.

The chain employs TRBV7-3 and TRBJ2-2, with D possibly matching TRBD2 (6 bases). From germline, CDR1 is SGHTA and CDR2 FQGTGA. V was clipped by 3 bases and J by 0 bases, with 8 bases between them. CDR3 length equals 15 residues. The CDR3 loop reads CASSFSGANTGELFF. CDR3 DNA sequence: TGTGCCAGCAGCTTTTCGGGGGCGAACACCGGGGAGCTGTTTTTT.

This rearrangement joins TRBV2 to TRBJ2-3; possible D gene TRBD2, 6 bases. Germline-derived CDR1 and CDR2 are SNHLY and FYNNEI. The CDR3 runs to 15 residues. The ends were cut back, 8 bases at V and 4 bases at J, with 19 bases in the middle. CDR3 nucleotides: TGTGCCAGCGGCCGGGACTCGCTCGGCGCAGATACGCAGTATTTT. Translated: CASGRDSLGADTQYF.

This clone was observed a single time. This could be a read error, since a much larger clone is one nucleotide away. The CDR3: CASSIRGPYEQYF. The CDR3 nucleotides are TGTGCCAGCAGTATCAGGGGTCCCTACGAGCAGTACTTC. The chain has TRBV12-3 or TRBV12-4 and TRBJ2-7; D might be TRBD1 (6 bases). With 5 bases removed from V and 2 bases from J, the gap between germline ends came to 10 bases. The CDR3 length is 13 residues.

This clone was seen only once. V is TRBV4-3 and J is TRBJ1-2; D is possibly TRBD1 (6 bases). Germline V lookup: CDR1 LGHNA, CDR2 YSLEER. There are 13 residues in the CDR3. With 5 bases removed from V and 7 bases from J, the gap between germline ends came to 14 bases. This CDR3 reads CASSSIDRSGYTF. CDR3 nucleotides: TGCGCCAGCAGCTCTATAGACAGGTCTGGCTACACCTTC.

The CDR3 spells CATSRQGGYEQYF. The CDR3 region has the DNA TGTGCCACCAGCAGACAGGGGGGCTACGAGCAGTACTTC. The chain combines TRBV15 with TRBJ2-7, with D maybe TRBD1 (7 bases). The CDR3 has 13 amino acids. Germline loops: CDR1 LNHNV, CDR2 YYDKDF (reference sequence). The V and J ends lost 2 bases and 3 bases respectively, with 8 bases between them.

The CDR3 region has the DNA TGTGCCAGCAGCCCTGGGGGGAGAGGAGGAGGAGGCTACACCTTC. This sequence encodes CASSPGGRGGGGYTF. This sequence joins TRBV7-2 and TRBJ1-2; TRBD1 might be the D (5 bases). Trimming cost V 5 bases and J 8 bases, with 21 bases left between them. Germline lookup yields CDR1 SGHTA and CDR2 FQGNSA. The CDR3 has 15 amino acids.

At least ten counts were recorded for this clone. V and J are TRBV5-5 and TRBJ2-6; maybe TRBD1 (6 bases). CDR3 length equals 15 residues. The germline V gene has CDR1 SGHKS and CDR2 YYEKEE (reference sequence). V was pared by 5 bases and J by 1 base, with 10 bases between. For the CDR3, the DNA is TGTGCCAGCAGGTTACAGGGTTCTGGGGCCAACGTCCTGACTTTC. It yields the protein CASRLQGSGANVLTF.

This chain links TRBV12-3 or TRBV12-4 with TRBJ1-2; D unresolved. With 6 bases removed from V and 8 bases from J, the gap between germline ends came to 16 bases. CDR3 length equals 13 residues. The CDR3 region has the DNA TGTGCCAGCAGCCAAGCTAGGGCGGGCGGCTACACCTTC. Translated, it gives CASSQARAGGYTF.

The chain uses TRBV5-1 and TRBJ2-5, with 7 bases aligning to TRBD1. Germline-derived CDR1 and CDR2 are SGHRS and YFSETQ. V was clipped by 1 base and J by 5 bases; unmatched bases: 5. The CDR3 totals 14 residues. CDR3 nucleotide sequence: TGCGCCAGCAGCTTGACAGGGGCCGGGGAGACCCAGTACTTC. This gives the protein CASSLTGAGETQYF.

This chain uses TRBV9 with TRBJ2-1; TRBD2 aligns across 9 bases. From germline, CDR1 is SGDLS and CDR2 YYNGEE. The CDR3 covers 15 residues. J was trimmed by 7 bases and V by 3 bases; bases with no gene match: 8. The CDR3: CASSAMAGGGNEQFF. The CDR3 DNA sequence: TGTGCCAGCAGCGCGATGGCGGGAGGGGGGAATGAGCAGTTCTTC. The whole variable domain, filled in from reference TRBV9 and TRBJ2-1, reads DSGVTQTPKHLITATGQRVTLRCSPRSGDLSVYWYQQSLDQGLQFLIQYYNGEERAKGNILERFSAQQFPDLHSELNLSSLELGDSALYFCASSAMAGGGNEQFFGPGTRLTVL.

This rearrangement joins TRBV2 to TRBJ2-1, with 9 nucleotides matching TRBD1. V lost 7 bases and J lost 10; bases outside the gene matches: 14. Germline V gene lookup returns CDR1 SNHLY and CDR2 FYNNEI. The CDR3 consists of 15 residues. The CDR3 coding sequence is TGTGCCAGCACCATACCGGGACAGGGTTTTAACGAGCAGTTCTTC. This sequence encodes CASTIPGQGFNEQFF.

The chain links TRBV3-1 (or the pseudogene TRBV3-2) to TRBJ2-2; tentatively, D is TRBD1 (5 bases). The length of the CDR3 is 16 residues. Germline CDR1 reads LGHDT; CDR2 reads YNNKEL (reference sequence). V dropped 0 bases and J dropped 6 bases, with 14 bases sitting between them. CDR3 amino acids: CASSQDPRGEAGELFF. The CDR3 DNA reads TGTGCCAGCAGCCAAGACCCAAGGGGCGAGGCCGGGGAGCTGTTTTTT.

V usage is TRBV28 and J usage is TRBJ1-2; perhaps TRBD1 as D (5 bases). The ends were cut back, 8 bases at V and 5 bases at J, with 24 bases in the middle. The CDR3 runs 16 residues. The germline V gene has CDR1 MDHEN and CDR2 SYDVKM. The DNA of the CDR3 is TGTGCCAGCCTCCGGACCTCGCCCTCGGGGGGTTATGGCTACACCTTC. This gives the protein CASLRTSPSGGYGYTF.

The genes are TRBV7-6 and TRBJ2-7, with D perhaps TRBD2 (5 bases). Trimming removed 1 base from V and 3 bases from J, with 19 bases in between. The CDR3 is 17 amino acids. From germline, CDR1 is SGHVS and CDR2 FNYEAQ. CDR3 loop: CASSLGWAGLGIYEQYF. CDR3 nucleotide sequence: TGTGCCAGCAGCTTAGGATGGGCGGGCCTGGGGATCTACGAGCAGTACTTC.

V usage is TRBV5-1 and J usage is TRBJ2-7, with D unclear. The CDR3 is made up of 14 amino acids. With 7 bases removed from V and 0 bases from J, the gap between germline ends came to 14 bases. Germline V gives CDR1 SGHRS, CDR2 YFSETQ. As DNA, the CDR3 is TGCGCCAGCCGACTCTCCGGATCCTCCTACGAGCAGTACTTC. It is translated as CASRLSGSSYEQYF.

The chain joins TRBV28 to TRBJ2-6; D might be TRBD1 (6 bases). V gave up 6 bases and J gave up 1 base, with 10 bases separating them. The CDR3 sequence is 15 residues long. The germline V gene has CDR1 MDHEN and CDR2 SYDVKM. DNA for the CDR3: TGTGCCAGCAGACGTACAGGGTCTGGGGCCAACGTCCTGACTTTC. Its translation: CASRRTGSGANVLTF.

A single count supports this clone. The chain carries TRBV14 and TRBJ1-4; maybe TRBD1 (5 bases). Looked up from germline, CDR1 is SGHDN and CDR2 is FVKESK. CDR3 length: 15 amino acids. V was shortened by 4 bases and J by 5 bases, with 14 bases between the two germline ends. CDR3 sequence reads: CASSRNRGINEKLFF. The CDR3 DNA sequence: TGTGCCAGCAGCCGTAACCGGGGGATAAATGAAAAACTGTTTTTT.

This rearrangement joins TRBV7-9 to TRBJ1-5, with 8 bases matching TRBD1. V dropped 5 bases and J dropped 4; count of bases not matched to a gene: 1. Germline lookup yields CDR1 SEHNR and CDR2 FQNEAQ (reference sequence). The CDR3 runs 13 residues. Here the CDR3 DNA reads TGTGCCAGCAGCGGGACAGGTAATCAGCCCCAGCATTTT. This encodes CASSGTGNQPQHF.

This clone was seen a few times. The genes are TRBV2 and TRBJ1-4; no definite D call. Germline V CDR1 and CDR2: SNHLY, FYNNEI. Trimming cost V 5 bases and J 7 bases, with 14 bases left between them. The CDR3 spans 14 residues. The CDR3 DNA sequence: TGTGCCAGCAGTCTGCGGGGAGATGGTGAAAAACTGTTTTTT. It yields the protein CASSLRGDGEKLFF.